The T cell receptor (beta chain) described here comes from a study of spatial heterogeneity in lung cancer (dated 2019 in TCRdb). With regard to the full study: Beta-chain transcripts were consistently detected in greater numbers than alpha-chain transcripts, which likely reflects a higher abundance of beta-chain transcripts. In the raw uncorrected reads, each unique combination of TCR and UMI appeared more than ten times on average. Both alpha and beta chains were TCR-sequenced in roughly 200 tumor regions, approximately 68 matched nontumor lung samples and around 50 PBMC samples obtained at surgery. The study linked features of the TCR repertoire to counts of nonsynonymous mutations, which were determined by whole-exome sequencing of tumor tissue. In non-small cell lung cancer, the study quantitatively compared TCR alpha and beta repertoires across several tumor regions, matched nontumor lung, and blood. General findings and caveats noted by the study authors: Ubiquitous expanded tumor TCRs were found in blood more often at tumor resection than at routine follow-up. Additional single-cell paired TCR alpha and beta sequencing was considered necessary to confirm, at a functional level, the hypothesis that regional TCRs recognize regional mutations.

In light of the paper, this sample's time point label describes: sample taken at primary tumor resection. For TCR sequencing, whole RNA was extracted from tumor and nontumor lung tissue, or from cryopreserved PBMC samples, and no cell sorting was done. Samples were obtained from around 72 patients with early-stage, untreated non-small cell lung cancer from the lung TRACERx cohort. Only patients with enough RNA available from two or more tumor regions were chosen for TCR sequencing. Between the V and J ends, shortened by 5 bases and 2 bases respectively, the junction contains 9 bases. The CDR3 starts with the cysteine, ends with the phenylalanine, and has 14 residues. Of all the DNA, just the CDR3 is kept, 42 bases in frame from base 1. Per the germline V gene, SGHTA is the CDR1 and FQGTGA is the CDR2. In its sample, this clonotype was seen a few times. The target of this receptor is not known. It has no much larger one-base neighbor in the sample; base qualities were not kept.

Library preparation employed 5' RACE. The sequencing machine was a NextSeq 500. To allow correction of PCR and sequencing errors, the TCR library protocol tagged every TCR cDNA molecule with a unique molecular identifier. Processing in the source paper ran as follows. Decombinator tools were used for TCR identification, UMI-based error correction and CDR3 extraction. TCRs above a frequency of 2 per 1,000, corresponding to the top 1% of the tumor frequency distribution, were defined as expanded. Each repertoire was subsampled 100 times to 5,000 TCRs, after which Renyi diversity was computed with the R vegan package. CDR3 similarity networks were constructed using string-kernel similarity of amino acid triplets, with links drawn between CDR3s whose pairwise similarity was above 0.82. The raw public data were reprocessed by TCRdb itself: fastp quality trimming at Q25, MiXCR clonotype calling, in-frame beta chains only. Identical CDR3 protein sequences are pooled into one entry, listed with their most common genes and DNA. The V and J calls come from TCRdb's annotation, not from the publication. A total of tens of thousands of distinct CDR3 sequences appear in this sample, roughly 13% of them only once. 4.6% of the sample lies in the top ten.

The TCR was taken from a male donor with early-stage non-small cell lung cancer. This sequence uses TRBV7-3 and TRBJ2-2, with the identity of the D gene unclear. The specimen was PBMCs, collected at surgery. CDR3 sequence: CASSIDKNTGELFF. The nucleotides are TGTGCCAGCAGCATCGACAAAAACACCGGGGAGCTGTTTTTT.